This TCR beta chain emerged from a study of identical twins. Healthy Caucasians supplied all donations. In germline, CDR1 is LNHDA, CDR2 SQIVND (reference sequence). V lost 6 bases and J lost 1, with 15 bases in between. The CDR3 extends over 15 amino acids. One entry per CDR3 protein, called by TCRdb with MiXCR from the 5' RACE reads. The data contain about 720,000 distinct CDR3 sequences, 8.5% to 9% of them singletons. Study-level results: The abundant beta clonotypes from cord blood had fewer insertions, and memory repertoires had none of this. An excess of low generation probability was shown by twin-shared out-of-frame alpha sequences. Beta out-of-frame twin sharing showed a weaker excess.

This clonotype was seen a few times. Antigen specificity is unknown. This same sample was also taken into another study, of yellow fever vaccine responses in identical twins.

The V call is TRBV19, the J call TRBJ1-1; D is unclear. The sequenced sample consisted of PBMCs. The receptor comes from a woman younger than 30 in good health. The CDR3, as DNA: TGTGCCAGTAGGGTCGTTTCTCAGCCGAACACTGAAGCTTTCTTT. It specifies CASRVVSQPNTEAFF.